This T cell receptor (beta chain) was retrieved from a study of control samples from healthy donors and cancer patients. The table came from immunoSEQ multiplex PCR; TCRdb's copy has only in-frame clones and leaves some out. The data contain fewer than 70,000 clones, 94% of them seen just once; the ten biggest clones take up less than 4.5%. The CDR3 is 14 residues long. Germline CDR1 reads SGHKS; CDR2 reads YYEKEE (reference sequence). V lost 5 bases to trimming and J lost 1 base, with 7 bases between them. J is TRBJ2-6 and V is TRBV5-5; D is undetermined. The receptor comes from a man aged 25-45 years in good health. The sample was blood. The CDR3 bases are TGTGCCAGCAGTTCTTTTTCTGGGGCCAACGTCCTGACTTTC. It is translated as CASSSFSGANVLTF.